This TCR beta chain was retrieved from a study of spatial heterogeneity in lung cancer. This clonotype is judged medium-sized. Via MiXCR, TCRdb re-called the 5' RACE reads, giving one row per CDR3 protein. Among thousands of distinct CDR3 sequences listed, about a fifth were seen once. Time point described: sample taken at primary tumor resection. TCRs were sequenced from unsorted whole RNA of tumor, nontumor lung or PBMC. Germline V gene sequence: CDR1 DFQATT, CDR2 SNEGSKA (reference sequence). There are 12 residues in the CDR3. V lost 6 bases and J lost 1, with 10 bases in between. Sequencing was performed on normal lung tissue next to the tumor, taken at surgery. J is TRBJ2-7 and V is TRBV20-1; perhaps D is TRBD1 or TRBD2 (5 bases each). This TCR derives from a female donor with early-stage non-small cell lung cancer. The CDR3 sequence is CSATGTSYEQYF. The CDR3 DNA reads TGCAGTGCAACCGGGACGTCCTACGAGCAGTACTTC.